This paragraph covers one T cell receptor beta chain sequence. Its cognate antigen is unknown. The same CDR3 can be traced to other DNA sequences in this sample. The data originate from a study of shared clonotypes between healthy human individuals. Study-wide results and limits: Sharing across four donors was highest in naive CD4 (around 5%) and lowest in memory CD8 (0.4%).

Germline V gene sequence: CDR1 SGHRS, CDR2 YFSETQ. There are 14 residues in the CDR3. The germline V and J ends were trimmed by 0 bases and 7 bases, with 11 bases remaining between them. The input for sorted-subset replicate PCRs was approximately 200 ng DNA, tens of thousands of T cell genomes. Assay used: immunoSEQ multiplex PCR; TCRdb lists only in-frame clones, some missing. Altogether fewer than 2.5 million clones are present, over 85% being singletons, with the ten largest covering around 0.4%. The clonotype originates from a man aged 18 to 29 in good health. Some clones in this sample may be carry-over from other donors' samples. Sequencing was performed on naive CD4+ T cells from PBMCs. Subset denoted: CD45RA+ positively selected. V gene TRBV5-1 combines with J gene TRBJ2-1; D might be TRBD1 (6 bases). The CDR3 coding sequence is TGCGCCAGCAGCTTGGCGGTGGGGGCGAATGAGCAGTTCTTC. Protein sequence: CASSLAVGANEQFF.